The rows below give T cell receptor beta chains drawn from one sample of a study of cytomegalovirus exposure and HLA in healthy donors. The data were produced by immunoSEQ multiplex PCR, yet TCRdb's version contains in-frame clones alone and is incomplete. The sample carries 70,000 or so clones, over 85% recorded once. Sequencing input: PBMCs. These receptor sequences come from a man aged 18 to 30 in good health and CMV-seropositive. CDR3s include the opening cysteine and the closing phenylalanine or tryptophan. The D gene is left open where the match is weak. Some rows have no size entry. The others give once, few or many, or a class for an expanded clone.

j_call clone_size v_call d_call cdr3_aa cdr3_nt
TRBJ2-2 NA TRBV7-8 TRBD1 CASSIGQGANTGELFF TGTGCCAGCAGCATCGGACAGGGGGCGAACACCGGGGAGCTGTTTTTT
TRBJ2-7 NA TRBV4-1 TRBD1 CASSRSEVKTGGQYF TGCGCCAGCAGCCGATCAGAGGTGAAGACAGGGGGGCAGTACTTC
TRBJ2-1 NA TRBV7-9 NA CASSIWATGTGYNEQFF TGTGCCAGCAGCATCTGGGCCACCGGAACTGGCTACAATGAGCAGTTCTTC
TRBJ2-1 NA TRBV2 TRBD1 CASAVGQPGNNEQFF TGTGCCAGCGCCGTGGGACAGCCGGGGAACAATGAGCAGTTCTTC
TRBJ2-7 NA TRBV7-3 NA CASSLEHAYEQYF TGTGCCAGCAGCTTAGAACATGCCTACGAGCAGTACTTC
TRBJ1-2 once TRBV28 NA CASSLANRESGYTF TGTGCCAGCAGTTTAGCAAACAGGGAGTCTGGCTACACCTTC
TRBJ1-4 once TRBV28 NA CASRETASGLGKLFF TGTGCCAGCAGGGAGACTGCCTCGGGTCTTGGGAAACTGTTTTTT
TRBJ1-1 NA TRBV19 NA CATQGLNTEAFF TGTGCCACTCAGGGCCTGAACACTGAAGCTTTCTTT
TRBJ1-2 NA TRBV2 NA CASTQNYGYTF TGTGCCAGCACCCAGAACTATGGCTACACCTTC
TRBJ2-5 once TRBV28 TRBD1 CASSGRDRGLETQYF TGTGCCAGCAGTGGAAGGGACAGGGGTCTAGAGACCCAGTACTTC
TRBJ2-7 NA TRBV20-1 NA CSARDNYEQYF TGCAGTGCTAGAGATAACTACGAGCAGTACTTC
TRBJ2-7 NA TRBV28 TRBD2 CASSRLATGEQYF TGTGCCAGCAGCCGACTAGCGACCGGCGAGCAGTACTTC
TRBJ2-3 few TRBV6-1 TRBD2 CASSVQAGVDTQYF TGTGCCAGCAGTGTTCAAGCGGGAGTGGATACGCAGTATTTT
TRBJ2-1 NA TRBV12-5 NA CASGLERVLNQFF TGTGCTAGTGGTTTGGAGAGGGTTTTAAACCAGTTCTTC
TRBJ2-2 NA TRBV5-1 TRBD2 CASSLLAGSGTGELFF TGCGCCAGCAGCTTGTTAGCGGGATCGGGCACCGGGGAGCTGTTTTTT
TRBJ2-3 NA TRBV27 TRBD1 CASRNSAGGIDTQYF TGTGCCAGCAGGAATAGCGCAGGGGGCATAGATACGCAGTATTTT
TRBJ2-3 once TRBV27 NA CASSRKLLSTDTQYF TGTGCCAGCAGTCGCAAACTCCTTAGCACAGATACGCAGTATTTT
TRBJ2-7 NA TRBV7-9 TRBD2 CASSLARTSGGTYEQYF TGTGCCAGCAGCTTAGCGCGGACTAGCGGGGGAACCTACGAGCAGTACTTC
TRBJ2-5 NA TRBV7-9 NA CASKLIQETQYF TGTGCCAGCAAATTAATCCAAGAGACCCAGTACTTC
TRBJ2-5 NA TRBV19 NA CASSQHTGSSAVTQYF TGTGCCAGTAGTCAACATACAGGGTCCTCGGCGGTGACCCAGTACTTC
TRBJ2-5 once TRBV14 NA CASSFRGGGETQYF TGTGCCAGCAGCTTCAGGGGCGGGGGAGAGACCCAGTACTTC
TRBJ2-5 NA TRBV2 NA CASGPDGEETQYF TGTGCCAGCGGTCCGGACGGGGAGGAGACCCAGTACTTC
TRBJ1-2 NA TRBV27 NA CASSLEWGRNYGYTF TGTGCCAGCAGTTTAGAATGGGGGCGGAACTATGGCTACACCTTC
TRBJ1-2 NA TRBV10-3 NA CAISESLGRTYGYTF TGTGCCATCAGTGAGTCCCTGGGGCGCACCTATGGCTACACCTTC
TRBJ2-5 NA TRBV5-1 NA CASSLSRGQQETQYF TGCGCCAGCAGCTTGTCCCGTGGACAGCAAGAGACCCAGTACTTC
TRBJ2-3 NA TRBV9 NA CASSTGGFAGDTQYF TGTGCCAGCAGCACCGGGGGATTTGCGGGAGATACGCAGTATTTT
TRBJ2-1 NA TRBV7-2 NA CASSLAAGPFYNEQFF TGTGCCAGCAGCTTAGCGGCTGGGCCCTTCTACAATGAGCAGTTCTTC
TRBJ2-1 NA TRBV11-3 NA CASSPGYNEQFF TGTGCCAGCAGCCCCGGGTACAATGAGCAGTTCTTC
TRBJ2-1 once TRBV27 TRBD2 CASSLGLAANEQFF TGTGCCAGCAGCTTGGGACTAGCGGCCAATGAGCAGTTCTTC
TRBJ2-1 NA TRBV6-6 TRBD1 CASSPRQGGDNEQFF TGTGCCAGCAGTCCTAGACAGGGGGGGGACAATGAGCAGTTCTTC
TRBJ2-3 NA TRBV9 TRBD2 CASTLGLPSTDTQYF TGTGCCAGCACCTTGGGACTACCCTCCACAGATACGCAGTATTTT
TRBJ2-5 NA TRBV28 TRBD2 CASRPGTSGRLAQYF TGTGCCAGCAGACCAGGGACTAGCGGGAGATTAGCCCAGTACTTC
TRBJ2-2 NA TRBV28 NA CASSLYRSNTGELFF TGTGCCAGCAGTTTATACAGGTCGAACACCGGGGAGCTGTTTTTT
TRBJ2-1 once TRBV12-5 NA CASGLGTASSYNEQFF TGTGCTAGTGGTTTGGGGACAGCAAGCTCCTACAATGAGCAGTTCTTC
TRBJ1-1 NA TRBV9 NA CASSVSTANTEAFF TGTGCCAGCAGCGTAAGTACTGCGAACACTGAAGCTTTCTTT
TRBJ2-1 NA TRBV7-8 TRBD2 CASLPWQRESDEQFF TGTGCCAGCCTCCCCTGGCAGCGGGAGAGTGATGAGCAGTTCTTC
TRBJ1-1 NA TRBV28 TRBD1 CASSPGQAGYLNTEAFF TGTGCCAGCAGTCCTGGACAGGCCGGATATCTGAACACTGAAGCTTTCTTT
TRBJ2-5 NA TRBV9 TRBD1 CASSDGTGGRETQYF TGTGCCAGCAGCGACGGGACAGGGGGTAGAGAGACCCAGTACTTC
TRBJ2-7 few TRBV6-1 NA CASSAPLEQYF TGTGCCAGCAGTGCCCCCCTTGAGCAGTACTTC
TRBJ2-3 NA TRBV10-3 NA CAIKDSTGTDTQYF TGTGCCATCAAGGACTCGACCGGCACAGATACGCAGTATTTT
TRBJ2-7 NA TRBV9 NA CASSVEGSFQQYF TGTGCCAGCAGCGTAGAAGGTAGCTTCCAGCAGTACTTC
TRBJ2-4 NA TRBV6-5 NA CASSYSRSKNIQYF TGTGCCAGCAGTTACTCCCGGTCCAAAAACATTCAGTACTTC
TRBJ2-1 NA TRBV29-1 NA CSVATGNEQFF TGCAGCGTTGCCACAGGGAATGAGCAGTTCTTC
TRBJ2-1 few TRBV11-2 TRBD2 CASMQLAGVKEQFF TGTGCCAGCATGCAGCTAGCGGGAGTCAAGGAGCAGTTCTTC
TRBJ2-7 NA TRBV5-1 TRBD1 CASSLTGQSSYEQYF TGCGCCAGCAGCTTGACGGGACAGTCCTCCTACGAGCAGTACTTC